The rows below give T cell receptor beta chains drawn from one sample of a study of blood T cell repertoires in COVID-19. Produced via immunoSEQ multiplex PCR; TCRdb's table is partial and in-frame only. The sample yields about 170,000 clones, roughly 90% seen once. Input material: PBMCs or T cells enriched from blood (not recorded which). Every receptor here comes from a woman aged 18 to 35 who had recovered from COVID-19. CDR3s include the opening cysteine and the closing phenylalanine or tryptophan. The D gene is left open where the match is weak. Not all rows give a size; the values are once, few, many and, for expanded clones, a class.

clone size,D gene,J gene,V gene,CDR3 DNA,CDR3 protein
few,.,TRBJ2-5,TRBV5-6,TGTGCCAGCAGCAAACGCGGGACAGCCCAAGAGACCCAGTACTTC,CASSKRGTAQETQYF
.,.,TRBJ2-1,TRBV9,TGTGCCAGCAGCATGAGGACTAGGGGGTTTAATGAGCAGTTCTTC,CASSMRTRGFNEQFF
.,.,TRBJ2-7,TRBV27,TGTGCCAGCAGTTCCTTCAGGGTTGGGCTCGAGCAGTACTTC,CASSSFRVGLEQYF
.,.,TRBJ1-1,TRBV19,TGTGCCAGTAGTGTCCGTGGTCCGGACATGAACACTGAAGCTTTCTTT,CASSVRGPDMNTEAFF
.,.,TRBJ2-1,TRBV7-9,TGTGCCAGCAGCTTATTACCTAGCGAGGAGCAGTTCTTC,CASSLLPSEEQFF
once,TRBD1,TRBJ1-5,TRBV27,TGTGCCAGCAGTCCCTGGACAGGGATCCCTAGCAATCAGCCCCAGCATTTT,CASSPWTGIPSNQPQHF
.,TRBD2,TRBJ2-1,TRBV27,TGTGCCAGCAGTTTGTATACTAGCGGGAGTGATGAGCAGTTCTTC,CASSLYTSGSDEQFF
.,TRBD1,TRBJ1-5,TRBV19,TGTGCCAGTAGAACTACCTACAGGGGGCTGAATCAGCCCCAGCATTTT,CASRTTYRGLNQPQHF
.,TRBD1,TRBJ2-5,TRBV19,TGTGCCAGTAGTATGACCGGGACAGGGGCTGAAGAGACCCAGTACTTC,CASSMTGTGAEETQYF
.,.,TRBJ1-2,TRBV28,TGTGCCAGCAGTATGTACTCACAGCATTACGGCTACACCTTC,CASSMYSQHYGYTF
.,.,TRBJ2-1,TRBV28,TGTGCCAGCAGTTTATACAGGGCGTCCCCCCTCAATGAGCAGTTCTTC,CASSLYRASPLNEQFF
.,.,TRBJ2-1,TRBV28,TGTGCCAGCAGTTTAGGAGACAATGAGCAGTTCTTC,CASSLGDNEQFF
.,TRBD2,TRBJ2-5,TRBV29-1,TGCAGCGTTGGGACTAGCCCTTTTCAAGAGACCCAGTACTTC,CSVGTSPFQETQYF
.,.,TRBJ1-3,TRBV6-1,TGTGCCAGCAGTGAAGGAACGTCGCGGGAACCCTGGGCTGGAAACACCATATATTTT,CASSEGTSREPWAGNTIYF
.,TRBD1,TRBJ2-5,TRBV19,TGTGCCAGTAGTGCACAGGGGGGAGAGACCCAGTACTTC,CASSAQGGETQYF
.,TRBD1,TRBJ1-1,TRBV24-1,TGTGCCACCAGTGATACCCTACCATATGACAGGGGTGGAACTGAAGCTTTCTTT,CATSDTLPYDRGGTEAFF